The next 32 T cell receptor beta chains were all read from a single sample in a study of blood T cells in healthy people across ages. It was with a sample-barcoded 5' primer and a J-beta primer mix that a second PCR of about 6 to 12 cycles was run. A single record per CDR3 protein comes from TCRdb applying MiXCR to the 5' RACE reads. Counted here are some 640,000 distinct CDR3 sequences, about 30% occurring once; the ten biggest clones make up more than 15%. Material for sequencing was blood. All receptors come from a woman over 75 in good health.

V usage is TRBV5-8 and J usage is TRBJ2-7, with TRBD2 matching 7 bases. The CDR3 contains 13 residues. Trimming cost V 5 bases and J 4 bases; bases outside gene matches: 6. Germline values: CDR1 SGHTS, CDR2 YDEGEE. The CDR3 is CASSSRGEYEQYF. CDR3 bases: TGTGCCAGCAGTTCCCGGGGGGAATACGAGCAGTACTTC. The full variable domain, completed using reference TRBV5-8 and TRBJ2-7, is EAGVTQSPTHLIKTRGQQATLRCSPISGHTSVYWYQQALGLGLQFLLWYDEGEERNRGNFPPRFSGRQFPNYSSELNVNALELEDSALYLCASSSRGEYEQYFGPGTRLTVT.

The J gene is TRBJ1-4, the V gene TRBV13; D not certain. Trimming took off 5 bases at V and 0 bases at J, with 16 bases between the two ends. Germline V gives CDR1 PRHDT, CDR2 FYEKMQ (reference sequence). The CDR3 runs 17 residues. The CDR3 region has the DNA TGTGCCAGCAGCCAGGATCGGGCAGCCCCAACTAATGAAAAACTGTTTTTT. It encodes CASSQDRAAPTNEKLFF. Supplemented by reference TRBV13 and TRBJ1-4, the full variable domain reads AAGVIQSPRHLIKEKRETATLKCYPIPRHDTVYWYQQGPGQDPQFLISFYEKMQSDKGSIPDRFSAQQFSDYHSELNMSSLELGDSALYFCASSQDRAAPTNEKLFFGSGTQLSVL.

This clonotype has more than one count but fewer than ten. This may be a read error, as it is one base from a much larger clone. The V gene is TRBV15, the J gene TRBJ2-1; perhaps TRBD2 as D (7 bases). Germline V lookup: CDR1 LNHNV, CDR2 YYDKDF (reference sequence). This CDR3 region has 14 residues. The V end lost 8 bases, the J end lost 6 bases, and 17 bases lay between the germline ends. The CDR3, as DNA: TGTGCCACCGGAGGGGGAGGGGTCGGCAATGAGCAGTTCTTC. Residues: CATGGGGVGNEQFF.

The V gene is TRBV20-1, the J gene TRBJ2-6, with a tentative D call TRBD1 (5 bases). The CDR3 contains 15 residues. V shed 3 bases and J shed 0 bases, with 9 bases lying between them. CDR1 is DFQATT and CDR2 is SNEGSKA in the germline V gene (reference sequence). CDR3 coding DNA: TGCAGTGCTAGGACCAGGGCCTCTGGGGCCAACGTCCTGACTTTC. Translating it yields CSARTRASGANVLTF.

A note on this clonotype: Mismatch with germline at one junction end may stem from a read error. The rearrangement uses TRBV4-1 and TRBJ2-1; the D gene could be TRBD1 or TRBD2 (6 bases each). Germline loops: CDR1 MGHRA, CDR2 YSYEKL. The CDR3 contains 17 residues. DNA for the CDR3: TGCGCCAGCATCCAAGATTTGGGAAGGGGGAGGCAAGAGACTCAGTTCTTC. Encoded protein: CASIQDLGRGRQETQFF.

This chain connects TRBV20-1 to TRBJ1-5, with TRBD1 identical over 7 bases. The ends lost 3 bases at V and 6 bases at J; junction bases unmatched: 11. CDR1 is DFQATT and CDR2 is SNEGSKA in the germline V gene (reference sequence). CDR3 length: 15 residues. The CDR3 region has the DNA TGCAGTGCTAGGGGTGGCACAGGGGCTAGTCAGCCCCAGCATTTT. Amino acid sequence: CSARGGTGASQPQHF.

This clonotype was seen a few times. This chain connects TRBV7-8 to TRBJ1-1; 10 bases line up with TRBD1. The germline gives CDR1 SGHVS, CDR2 FQNEAQ. The J segment lost 8 bases and the V segment lost 5 bases, leaving 11 bases of the junction unmatched. This CDR3 is 15 amino acids long. The CDR3, as DNA: TGTGCCAGCAGCGCCGGGGACAGGGGAGTTCAGGAAGCTTTCTTT. Encoded protein: CASSAGDRGVQEAFF.

At least ten counts were recorded for this clonotype. The chain has TRBV11-1 and TRBJ2-3; TRBD1 matches 7 bases. The CDR3 covers 17 residues. The germline V gene encodes CDR1 SGHAT and CDR2 FQDESV (reference sequence). Germline trimming cut 4 bases from V and 3 bases from J; bases unmatched to any gene: 13. The CDR3, as DNA: TGTGCCAGCAGCTCCCCCGGTAGTGGGACAGCTACAGATACGCAGTATTTT. This encodes CASSSPGSGTATDTQYF.

This clonotype was seen repeatedly, ten times or more. The chain links TRBV4-3 to TRBJ1-4; 7 nucleotides match TRBD1. The CDR3 length is 14 residues. Germline-derived CDR1 and CDR2 are LGHNA and YSLEER. V was pared by 0 bases and J by 10 bases, with 5 bases of the junction left unmatched. The CDR3 sequence is CASSQDIPGGKLFF. The CDR3 coding sequence is TGCGCCAGCAGCCAAGACATTCCAGGGGGAAAACTGTTTTTT.

This clonotype was seen at least ten times. The chain links TRBV20-1 to TRBJ2-5; D might be TRBD1 (6 bases). With 4 bases removed from V and 2 bases from J, the gap between germline ends came to 14 bases. This CDR3 region has 14 residues. Germline-derived CDR1 and CDR2 are DFQATT and SNEGSKA (reference sequence). The CDR3 reads CSATQGELQETQYF. DNA for the CDR3: TGCAGTGCTACACAGGGAGAACTTCAAGAGACCCAGTACTTC.

Remarks on this clonotype: This sequence may be a read error, since a much larger clone differs from it by one base. The V and J genes are TRBV7-9 and TRBJ2-1; TRBD2 matches 8 bases. CDR1 is SEHNR, CDR2 FQNEAQ, per germline (reference sequence). The CDR3 is made up of 20 amino acids. The CDR3 nucleotides are TGTGCCAGCAGCTTCTTAGCGGGGCCCGCCCGCTTCAGCTCCTACAGTGAGCAGTTCTTC. It codes for CASSFLAGPARFSSYSEQFF.

This clonotype was seen ten or more times. The rearrangement joins TRBV6-5 to TRBJ2-5; D unclear. The J call may be faulty, since TRBJ2-7 better matches the DNA end. Per germline, CDR1 MNHEY and CDR2 SVGAGI. This CDR3 is 11 amino acids long. For the CDR3, the DNA is TGTGCCAGCACCCAGCGTACCGAGCAGTACTTC. It codes for CASTQRTEQYF.

This clonotype was observed at least ten times. V usage is TRBV7-2 and J usage is TRBJ2-3, with 7 bases matching TRBD2. V trimming: 0 bases; J trimming: 5 bases; junction bases outside the gene matches: 2. Germline V gene sequence: CDR1 SGHTA, CDR2 FQGNSA. This CDR3 comprises 14 residues. CDR3 region: CASSLATSLDTQYF. CDR3 nucleotide sequence: TGTGCCAGCAGCTTAGCGACTAGCTTAGATACGCAGTATTTT.

This clonotype was picked up one time. CDR3 loop: CSASGYEQYF. The CDR3, as DNA: TGCAGTGCTAGCGGCTACGAGCAGTACTTC. The V gene is TRBV20-1, the J gene TRBJ2-7; D is ambiguous. The V and J ends lost 3 bases and 3 bases respectively, with 3 bases between them. The CDR3 is 10 amino acids. The germline V gene encodes CDR1 DFQATT and CDR2 SNEGSKA (reference sequence).

The chain links TRBV27 to TRBJ2-7; TRBD2 matches at 8 bases. This CDR3 is built from 13 residues. After removal of 6 bases from V and 8 bases from J, the junction contained 9 bases not matched to a gene. Germline CDR1 is MNHEY and CDR2 is SMNVEV (reference sequence). CDR3 residues: CASSRGGRDKQYF. CDR3 sequence (DNA): TGTGCCAGCAGCCGGGGGGGCCGGGATAAGCAGTACTTC.

This clonotype was detected ten times or more. V and J are TRBV4-1 and TRBJ2-3; TRBD2 matches at 11 bases. V was pared by 4 bases and J by 6 bases, with 18 bases of the junction left unmatched. There are 19 residues in the CDR3. From germline, CDR1 is MGHRA and CDR2 YSYEKL. The CDR3 region has the DNA TGCGCCAGCAGCCCGCTAGCGGGGGGTATGTCTGTTTCGTTGGATACGCAGTATTTT. Translating it yields CASSPLAGGMSVSLDTQYF.

This clonotype has just a few counts. The genes are TRBV6-1 and TRBJ2-2; TRBD2 might be the D (5 bases). Per germline, CDR1 MNHNS and CDR2 SASEGT. Trimming took 6 bases from V and 3 from J, leaving 11 bases between them. This CDR3 contains 14 residues. Here the CDR3 reads CASRRTRDTGELFF. The CDR3 DNA reads as TGTGCCAGCAGGAGGACTCGCGACACCGGGGAGCTGTTTTTT.

The chain joins TRBV5-5 to TRBJ2-7; TRBD1 aligns across 10 bases. This CDR3 has 14 residues. Trimming removed 4 bases from V and 5 bases from J; junction bases left unmatched: 6. The germline CDR1 and CDR2 sequences are SGHKS and YYEKEE (reference sequence). The CDR3 here is CASSIKTGGDEQYF. CDR3 coding DNA: TGTGCCAGCAGCATAAAGACAGGGGGCGACGAGCAGTACTTC.

The genes are TRBV9 and TRBJ2-7, with 10 bases identical to TRBD2. The CDR3 consists of 17 residues. V was pared by 4 bases and J by 7 bases, with 17 bases of the junction left unmatched. Looked up from germline, CDR1 is SGDLS and CDR2 is YYNGEE. The DNA for the CDR3 is TGTGCCAGCAGCCCGAGCTGGAGCGGGGGGGAGGGTAATGAGCAGTACTTC. Translating gives CASSPSWSGGEGNEQYF.

This clonotype was seen repeatedly, ten times or more. The chain combines TRBV2 with TRBJ2-1; 9 nucleotides line up with TRBD1. The trim removed 6 bases at V and 1 base at J, leaving 4 bases unmatched. The CDR3 length is 15 residues. The germline V gene has CDR1 SNHLY and CDR2 FYNNEI. CDR3 DNA sequence: TGTGCCAGCAGGCTTGGGACAGGGTCCTACAATGAGCAGTTCTTC. Protein sequence: CASRLGTGSYNEQFF.

This clonotype was recorded many times. The rearrangement uses TRBV27 and TRBJ1-5; D perhaps matches TRBD1 (6 bases). The CDR3 loop spans 14 amino acids. With 4 bases removed from V and 0 bases from J, the gap between germline ends came to 7 bases. From germline, CDR1 is MNHEY and CDR2 SMNVEV (reference sequence). This CDR3 reads CASSYRDSNQPQHF. Here the CDR3 DNA reads TGTGCCAGCAGTTACAGGGATAGCAATCAGCCCCAGCATTTT.

Details on this clonotype: This may come from a read error, since a much larger clone is one base off. The chain links TRBV6-5 to TRBJ2-3; D unresolved. The length of the CDR3 is 14 residues. CDR1 and CDR2 (germline): MNHEY, SVGAGI. CDR3 coding DNA: TGTACCAGCAGTTACTCGACGGTCGCAGATACGCAGTATTTT. The encoded protein is CTSSYSTVADTQYF.

The CDR3 protein is CASSWGAGLDNEQFF. CDR3 DNA sequence: TGCGCCAGCAGCTGGGGTGCGGGACTTGACAATGAGCAGTTCTTC. J is TRBJ2-1 and V is TRBV5-1; TRBD2 is a possible D gene (6 bases). The CDR3 is made up of 15 amino acids. CDR1 SGHRS and CDR2 YFSETQ come from the germline V gene. V was shortened by 3 bases and J by 5 bases, with 15 bases between the two germline ends.

Comments on this clonotype: Being one base from a much bigger clone, this may be a read error. This chain links TRBV3-1 with TRBJ2-7; D not resolved. Trimming cost V 3 bases and J 7 bases, with 7 bases left between them. CDR1 LGHDT and CDR2 YNNKEL come from the germline V gene (reference sequence). The length of the CDR3 is 11 residues. The CDR3 DNA reads TGTGCCAGCAGCCAGTACAATGAGCAGTACTTC. Translation gives CASSQYNEQYF.

In its sample, this clonotype was seen a few times. This CDR3 is CASSVAPSGDTEAFF. Written as DNA, the CDR3 is TGTGCCAGCAGCGTAGCTCCTTCAGGGGACACTGAAGCTTTCTTT. The V and J genes are TRBV9 and TRBJ1-1; D might be TRBD1 (6 bases). This CDR3 spans 15 amino acids. Trimming took 0 bases from V and 3 from J, leaving 12 bases between them. Germline loops: CDR1 SGDLS, CDR2 YYNGEE. Full variable domain (missing parts from reference TRBV9 and TRBJ1-1): DSGVTQTPKHLITATGQRVTLRCSPRSGDLSVYWYQQSLDQGLQFLIQYYNGEERAKGNILERFSAQQFPDLHSELNLSSLELGDSALYFCASSVAPSGDTEAFFGQGTRLTVV.

The table lists this clonotype with many counts. The V gene is TRBV2, the J gene TRBJ2-4; D gene ambiguous. This CDR3 is 14 amino acids long. V dropped 2 bases and J dropped 0 bases, with 5 bases sitting between them. The germline CDR1 and CDR2 sequences are SNHLY and FYNNEI. The CDR3 here is CASSEPPAKNIQYF. The CDR3 DNA is TGTGCCAGCAGTGAACCCCCAGCCAAAAACATTCAGTACTTC.

This clonotype has a count of ten or more. V is TRBV7-9 and J is TRBJ1-2; D is uncertain. V dropped 2 bases and J dropped 0 bases, with 7 bases sitting between them. The CDR3 sequence is 14 residues long. The germline V gene has CDR1 SEHNR and CDR2 FQNEAQ (reference sequence). Written as DNA, the CDR3 is TGTGCCAGCAGCTTATCACTAGCTAACTATGGCTACACCTTC. This sequence encodes CASSLSLANYGYTF.

This clonotype was counted at least ten times. The chain links TRBV3-1 to TRBJ2-5; D may be TRBD2 (6 bases). The V end was cut by 2 bases, the J end by 5 bases, with 18 bases between. Germline V gives CDR1 LGHDT, CDR2 YNNKEL (reference sequence). This CDR3 has 16 residues. CDR3 coding DNA: TGTGCCAGCAGCCAACCCATCGGAGGGACTGTGGAGACCCAGTACTTC. It codes for CASSQPIGGTVETQYF.

The table lists this clonotype with a few counts. The V call is TRBV5-1, the J call TRBJ2-7; perhaps D is TRBD1 or TRBD2 (5 bases each). Per the germline V gene, CDR1 is SGHRS and CDR2 is YFSETQ. The CDR3 has 17 residues. V was cut by 0 bases and J by 3 bases, with 19 bases left in between. The CDR3 nucleotides are TGCGCCAGCAGCTTGGAGGCGTGGGGGAGCTACAGCTACGAGCAGTACTTC. Amino acid sequence: CASSLEAWGSYSYEQYF.

This clonotype was detected ten times or more. V is TRBV5-1 and J is TRBJ2-7; 8 bases line up with TRBD2. After removal of 0 bases from V and 2 bases from J, the junction contained 4 bases not matched to a gene. The germline CDR1 and CDR2 sequences are SGHRS and YFSETQ. The CDR3 consists of 15 residues. CDR3 nucleotides: TGCGCCAGCAGCTTGGAAATAGCGGGGCCCTACGAGCAGTACTTC. As protein: CASSLEIAGPYEQYF.

This clonotype was seen a few times. This chain links TRBV4-3 with TRBJ1-2; unclear D gene. CDR1 LGHNA and CDR2 YSLEER come from the germline V gene. This CDR3 contains 17 residues. V was pared by 0 bases and J by 5 bases, with 19 bases between. DNA for the CDR3: TGCGCCAGCAGCCAAGATTCCACGAACATAGGGTTTTATGGCTACACCTTC. Translation gives CASSQDSTNIGFYGYTF.

The table lists this clonotype with many counts. The chain carries TRBV4-3 and TRBJ1-2, with no clear D. The CDR3 sequence is 14 residues long. Germline CDR1 LGHNA, CDR2 YSLEER. V lost 2 bases and J lost 5, with 12 bases in between. CDR3 sequence (DNA): TGCGCCAGCAGCCAACTCCTAGGCTCTTATGGCTACACCTTC. Its translation: CASSQLLGSYGYTF.